This entry describes one TCR beta chain. The library targeted TCRbeta and was prepared with unique molecular identifiers. A single record per CDR3 protein comes from TCRdb applying MiXCR to the PCR reads. The sample carries about 480,000 distinct CDR3 sequences, under 15% recorded once. The data were taken from a study of T-cell reconstitution after alpha-beta-depleted transplantation in children. Between the trimmed V and J ends, which lost 1 base and 0 bases, there was a span of 7 bases. This CDR3 has 15 amino acids. Germline V gene data show CDR1 as LGHDT and CDR2 as YNNKEL (reference sequence). Sequencing was performed on PBMCs from the stem cell graft donor, taken from the stem cell graft. This sequence was found in a human donor who donated a stem cell graft to a child with combined immunodeficiency. The chain couples TRBV3-1 to TRBJ2-1; no firm D call. The CDR3 here is CASSQVYHSYNEQFF. Here the CDR3 DNA reads TGTGCCAGCAGCCAAGTTTACCACTCCTACAATGAGCAGTTCTTC.